The 21 T cell receptor beta chains below were found in one sample sequenced in a study of T cells after posttransplantation cyclophosphamide. Libraries were prepared by immunoSEQ multiplex PCR; TCRdb keeps only in-frame clonotypes and omits some of them. The sample holds approximately 39,000 clones, and no clone turns up only once. The sequenced material came from PBMCs. The receptor set was obtained from a girl between 10 and 17 years old in good health, CMV-negative, and a related stem cell transplant donor.

The V gene is TRBV28, the J gene TRBJ1-2, with a possible D match to TRBD1 (5 bases). Trimming cost V 3 bases and J 6 bases, with 11 bases left between them. Germline V gives CDR1 MDHEN, CDR2 SYDVKM. This CDR3 has 13 residues. The CDR3 protein is CASSFSGNDGYTF. In DNA, the CDR3 is TGTGCCAGCAGTTTTTCAGGGAACGATGGCTACACCTTC.

V is TRBV28 and J is TRBJ1-1; tentatively, D is TRBD1 (5 bases). This CDR3 has 13 amino acids. The ends were cut back, 6 bases at V and 3 bases at J, with 11 bases in the middle. Germline lookup yields CDR1 MDHEN and CDR2 SYDVKM. In DNA, the CDR3 is TGTGCCAGCAGACAGGCCCTGGACACTGAAGCTTTCTTT. Translated, it gives CASRQALDTEAFF.

This clone was seen a handful of times. The chain couples TRBV19 to TRBJ2-3; D is uncertain. The CDR3 totals 13 residues. V lost 5 bases and J lost 4, with 10 bases in between. The germline V gene has CDR1 LNHDA and CDR2 SQIVND (reference sequence). The CDR3 protein is CASSASVSDTQYF. CDR3 in DNA: TGTGCCAGTAGTGCGTCGGTGTCAGATACGCAGTATTTT.

This clone appeared a few times. J is TRBJ2-5 and V is TRBV9, with 7 nucleotides matching TRBD2. The tail of the sequence fits TRBJ2-7 better, so the J call may be wrong. The CDR3 is 15 amino acids. In germline, CDR1 is SGDLS, CDR2 YYNGEE. CDR3 sequence (DNA): TGTGCCAGCAGCGTTGGGCGGGAGTCAGTCGACGAGCAGTACTTC. Translating gives CASSVGRESVDEQYF.

This clone was counted many times. The CDR3 DNA reads TGTGCCAGCAGCTTGCAGGGGGCTGGAAACACCATATATTTT. It is translated as CASSLQGAGNTIYF. The gene calls are TRBV5-6 and TRBJ1-3; 7 bases agree with TRBD1. CDR1 and CDR2 from the germline V gene are SGHDT and YYEEEE. The junction had 0 bases not matched to a gene; V was cut back by 1 base and J by 2 bases. This CDR3 has 14 amino acids.

This clone was observed at least ten times. The V gene is TRBV29-1, the J gene TRBJ2-7, with D possibly being TRBD2 (5 bases). The germline CDR1 and CDR2 sequences are SQVTM and ANQGSEA. Trimming stripped 7 bases from V and 5 bases from J, with 15 bases between. The CDR3 sequence is 12 residues long. DNA of the CDR3: TGCAGCGCTGCCCACACCGGGAACGAGCAGTACTTC. Translated, it gives CSAAHTGNEQYF.

This clone was counted only a few times. This chain uses TRBV5-1 with TRBJ2-7; D ambiguous. Trimming took off 2 bases at V and 7 bases at J, with 13 bases between the two ends. The CDR3 totals 13 residues. Germline V CDR1 and CDR2: SGHRS, YFSETQ. The CDR3 region has the DNA TGCGCCAGCAGCTTTACCCCCGACGGGGAGCAGTACTTC. Amino acid sequence: CASSFTPDGEQYF.

This clone was observed at least ten times. The chain is built from TRBV28 and TRBJ1-5; TRBD1 agrees at 7 bases. The length of the CDR3 is 13 residues. J was trimmed by 7 bases and V by 7 bases; bases with no gene match: 7. Per the germline V gene, CDR1 is MDHEN and CDR2 is SYDVKM. The CDR3 here is CASNDRAGQPQHF. As DNA, the CDR3 is TGTGCCAGCAACGACAGGGCCGGGCAGCCCCAGCATTTT.

The V and J genes are TRBV13 and TRBJ2-7; maybe TRBD2 (5 bases). The J call is uncertain, as TRBJ2-5 better fits the DNA end. The CDR3 contains 14 residues. Germline lookup yields CDR1 PRHDT and CDR2 FYEKMQ (reference sequence). The CDR3 reads CASSSPGFQETQYF. The CDR3 DNA follows: TGTGCCAGCAGCTCGCCGGGATTCCAAGAGACCCAGTACTTC.

This clone has a count of ten or more. The chain joins TRBV2 to TRBJ2-2; a possible D gene is TRBD1 (5 bases). Germline lookup yields CDR1 SNHLY and CDR2 FYNNEI. Trimming pared 6 bases from V and 6 bases from J, leaving 8 bases between. There are 12 residues in the CDR3. The CDR3 DNA sequence: TGTGCCAGCAGGCCAGGGTCCGGGGAGCTGTTTTTT. Translating gives CASRPGSGELFF.

The V gene is TRBV6-5, the J gene TRBJ1-1; D unresolved. The CDR3 is 14 residues long. The germline V gene has CDR1 MNHEY and CDR2 SVGAGI. Between the trimmed V and J ends, which lost 1 base and 6 bases, there was a span of 12 bases. The CDR3 sequence: CASSYYAGRSEAFF. The DNA for the CDR3 is TGTGCCAGCAGTTACTATGCTGGGCGCTCTGAAGCTTTCTTT.

The table lists this clone with many counts. The chain couples TRBV11-2 to TRBJ2-7; the D is unclear. Germline CDR1 reads SGHAT; CDR2 reads FQNNGV. The V and J ends lost 3 bases and 0 bases respectively, with 9 bases between them. This CDR3 has 14 residues. CDR3 protein: CASSFFVSSYEQYF. The DNA for the CDR3 is TGTGCCAGCAGCTTCTTTGTGTCCTCCTACGAGCAGTACTTC.

The rearrangement uses TRBV19 and TRBJ2-3, with 16 bases fitting TRBD2. With 5 bases clipped from V and 8 bases from J, the junction kept 19 bases outside the gene matches. The CDR3 totals 20 residues. Looked up from germline, CDR1 is LNHDA and CDR2 is SQIVND (reference sequence). The CDR3 DNA is TGTGCCAGTAGTTCCTTTCCGGGACTAGCGGGAGGGCCTGCACCCGGTACGCAGTATTTT. It specifies CASSSFPGLAGGPAPGTQYF.

This clone has ten or more counts. The chain joins TRBV6-5 to TRBJ1-3; 7 nucleotides agree with TRBD1. The V segment lost 6 bases and the J segment 3 bases; nucleotides outside the gene matches: 5. The CDR3 runs to 14 residues. Germline lookup yields CDR1 MNHEY and CDR2 SVGAGI. DNA for the CDR3: TGTGCCAGCAGACAGGGGAAATTTGGAAACACCATATATTTT. It yields the protein CASRQGKFGNTIYF.

The table lists this clone with a few counts. V usage is TRBV4-2 and J usage is TRBJ1-5; a possible D gene is TRBD1 (5 bases). There are 14 residues in the CDR3. The V and J ends lost 1 base and 4 bases respectively, with 8 bases between them. The germline gives CDR1 LGHNA, CDR2 YNFKEQ. DNA for the CDR3: TGTGCCAGCAGCCAAGTCGGGGGGAATCAGCCCCAGCATTTT. This sequence encodes CASSQVGGNQPQHF.

The table lists this clone with a few counts. The genes are TRBV18 and TRBJ1-1; 8 positions agree with TRBD1. The CDR3 has 12 residues. V lost 6 bases to trimming and J lost 12 bases; unmatched junction nucleotides: 9. Germline values: CDR1 KGHSH, CDR2 LQKENI. CDR3 sequence: CASSSDRGGTFF. Written as DNA, the CDR3 is TGTGCCAGCTCGTCAGACAGGGGCGGAACTTTCTTT.

Here the CDR3 reads CASSVVGGETYNEQFF. DNA of the CDR3: TGTGCCAGCAGCGTAGTTGGCGGGGAGACCTACAATGAGCAGTTCTTC. The chain employs TRBV9 and TRBJ2-1; D might be TRBD2 (6 bases). CDR3 length equals 16 residues. Trimming shortened V by 0 bases and J by 2 bases, and 12 bases separated the two germline ends. CDR1 is SGDLS, CDR2 YYNGEE, per germline.

Ten or more counts support this clone. The V and J genes are TRBV5-1 and TRBJ2-1; the match to TRBD1 covers 10 bases. The germline CDR1 and CDR2 sequences are SGHRS and YFSETQ. The CDR3 runs to 14 residues. Trimming cost V 2 bases and J 7 bases; bases outside gene matches: 3. The CDR3 here is CASSLRDRGNEQFF. The CDR3 region has the DNA TGCGCCAGCAGCTTAAGGGACAGGGGAAATGAGCAGTTCTTC.

This clone was detected many times. The chain is built from TRBV6-4 and TRBJ2-3; D may be TRBD2 (6 bases). Germline CDR1 and CDR2: MRHNA and SNTAGT. CDR3 length: 14 amino acids. V was clipped by 7 bases and J by 0 bases, with 11 bases between them. CDR3 nucleotide sequence: TGTGCCAGCAAATTAGCGGAGAGCACAGATACGCAGTATTTT. This sequence encodes CASKLAESTDTQYF.

In this sample, this clone turned up a few times. The chain carries TRBV28 and TRBJ1-4, with a weak D call TRBD1 (6 bases). The germline V gene encodes CDR1 MDHEN and CDR2 SYDVKM. V lost 6 bases to trimming and J lost 0 bases, with 20 bases between them. The CDR3 length is 18 residues. The CDR3 spells CASRTRGGGGATNEKLFF. Here the CDR3 DNA reads TGTGCCAGCAGAACCAGAGGGGGAGGGGGAGCAACTAATGAAAAACTGTTTTTT.

CDR3 in DNA: TGTGCCAGCTTCAGGGCTGGGACCTACAATGAGCAGTTCTTC. This codes for CASFRAGTYNEQFF. This chain connects TRBV6-5 to TRBJ2-1; TRBD1 is a possible D gene (5 bases). CDR3 size: 14 residues. V was clipped by 8 bases and J by 2 bases, with 13 bases between them. Germline V CDR1 and CDR2: MNHEY, SVGAGI.